The clone carrying this T cell receptor (beta chain) was seen at least ten times. The V gene's germline CDR1 is SGHDT and CDR2 YYEEEE. Trimming removed 1 base at V and 4 bases at J, with 5 bases between. There are 13 residues in the CDR3. The data were obtained in a study of response to subunit inactivated influenza vaccine. Each CDR3 protein is one row after TCRdb ran MiXCR on the RT-PCR reads. The sample lists about 570,000 distinct CDR3 sequences; approximately 10% were seen once. The same sample was also used in a study of T cells expressing NK-cell markers. As that report states: cDNA encoding TCR beta was synthesized via 5'RACE template switching incorporating UMIs. Seven of the eight sequenced donors were classified as HCMV-seropositive, and one was classified as seronegative.

V and J are TRBV5-6 and TRBJ2-2; unclear D gene. Sequencing was performed on PBMCs from blood, taken on the day of vaccination. This clonotype was obtained from a man aged 50 to 59 who received an inactivated influenza vaccine. The CDR3 region has the DNA TGTGCCAGCAGCTTGCCATTCACCGGGGAGCTGTTTTTT. This encodes CASSLPFTGELFF. The full variable domain, in which reference TRBV5-6 and TRBJ2-2 provide the parts outside the CDR3, is DAGVTQSPTHLIKTRGQQVTLRCSPKSGHDTVSWYQQALGQGPQFIFQYYEEEERQRGNFPDRFSGHQFPNYSSELNVNALLLGDSALYLCASSLPFTGELFFGEGSRLTVL.